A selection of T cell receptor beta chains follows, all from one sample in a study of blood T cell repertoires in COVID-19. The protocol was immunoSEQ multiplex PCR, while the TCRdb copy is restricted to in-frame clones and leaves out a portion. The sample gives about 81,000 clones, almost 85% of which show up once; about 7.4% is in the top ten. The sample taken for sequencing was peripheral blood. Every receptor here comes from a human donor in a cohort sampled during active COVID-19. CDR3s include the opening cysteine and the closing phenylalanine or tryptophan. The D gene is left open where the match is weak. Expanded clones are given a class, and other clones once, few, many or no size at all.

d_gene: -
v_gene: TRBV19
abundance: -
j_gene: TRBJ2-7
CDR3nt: TGTGCCAGTAGTATAGGCGGTATCGACGAGCAGTACTTC
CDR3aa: CASSIGGIDEQYF

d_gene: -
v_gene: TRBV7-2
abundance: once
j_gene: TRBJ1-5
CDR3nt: TGTGCCAGCAGCTTAGCGAGGAGGCAGCCCCAGCATTTT
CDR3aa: CASSLARRQPQHF

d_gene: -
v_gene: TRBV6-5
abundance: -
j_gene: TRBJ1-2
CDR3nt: TGTGCCAGCAGACAGACAGGTACTGGCTACACCTTC
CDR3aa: CASRQTGTGYTF

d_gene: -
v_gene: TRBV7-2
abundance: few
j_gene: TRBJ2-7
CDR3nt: TGTGCCAGCAGCGCCGGGAGACGCTCCTACGAGCAGTACTTC
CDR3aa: CASSAGRRSYEQYF

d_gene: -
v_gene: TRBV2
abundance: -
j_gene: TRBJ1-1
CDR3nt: TGTGCCAGCAGCGCGGCGAACCGCGCTTTCTTT
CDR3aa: CASSAANRAFF

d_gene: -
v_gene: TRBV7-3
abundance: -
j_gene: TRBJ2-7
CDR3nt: TGTGCCAGCAGCTTGGGCAGGGGACACGAGCAGTACTTC
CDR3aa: CASSLGRGHEQYF

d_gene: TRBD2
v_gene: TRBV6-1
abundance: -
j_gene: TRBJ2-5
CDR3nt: TGTGCCAGCAGTGAAGTCTGGTCTAGCGGGGGGGCCCGGGAGACCCAGTACTTC
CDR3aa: CASSEVWSSGGARETQYF

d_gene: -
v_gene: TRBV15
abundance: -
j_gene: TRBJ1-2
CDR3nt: TGTGCCACCAGCAGAGTTTGGGGGGATGGCTACACCTTC
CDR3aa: CATSRVWGDGYTF

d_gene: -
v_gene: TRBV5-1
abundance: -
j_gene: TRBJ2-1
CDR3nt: TGCGCCAGCAGTTCCCGTGTGGGGGGGCCCTACAATGAGCAGTTCTTC
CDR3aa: CASSSRVGGPYNEQFF

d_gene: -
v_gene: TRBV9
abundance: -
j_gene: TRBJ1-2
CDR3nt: TGTGCCAGCAGCGTAGCTCCAGATATAATCCCTGGCTACACCTTC
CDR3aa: CASSVAPDIIPGYTF

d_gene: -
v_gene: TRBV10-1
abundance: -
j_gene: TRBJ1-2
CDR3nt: TGCGCCAGCAGCTCAGGGTCTAACTATGGCTACACCTTC
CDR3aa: CASSSGSNYGYTF

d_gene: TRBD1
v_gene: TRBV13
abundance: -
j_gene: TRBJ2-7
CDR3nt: TGTGCCAGCAGCTTGCTGGGACAGGCAAGTTACGAGCAGTACTTC
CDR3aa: CASSLLGQASYEQYF

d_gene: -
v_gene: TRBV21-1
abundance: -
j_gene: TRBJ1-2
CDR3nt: TGTGCCAGCAGCACCCGAGGAGGTCCCTATGGCTACACCTTC
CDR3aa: CASSTRGGPYGYTF

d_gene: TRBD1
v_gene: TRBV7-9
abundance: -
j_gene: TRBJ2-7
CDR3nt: TGTGCCAGCAGCACTTTCGACAGGGCAATCTACGAGCAGTACTTC
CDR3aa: CASSTFDRAIYEQYF

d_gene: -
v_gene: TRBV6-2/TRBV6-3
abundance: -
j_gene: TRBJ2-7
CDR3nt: TGTGCCAGCAGTTACTTCCTTGGCGGTGCTGCTTCCTACGAGCAGTACTTC
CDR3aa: CASSYFLGGAASYEQYF

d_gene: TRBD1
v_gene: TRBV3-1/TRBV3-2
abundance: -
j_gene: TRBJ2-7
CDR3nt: TGTGCCAGCGCGCGTGCTAGTGGAAGGACAGGTATCTACGAGCAGTACTTC
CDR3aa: CASARASGRTGIYEQYF

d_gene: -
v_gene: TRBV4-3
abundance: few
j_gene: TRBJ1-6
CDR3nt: TGCGCCAGCAGCCAAGAACAGGAGGGAACTTCACCCCTCCACTTT
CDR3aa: CASSQEQEGTSPLHF

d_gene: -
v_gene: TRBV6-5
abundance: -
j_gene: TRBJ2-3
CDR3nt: TGTGCCACCAAAGCCGTGCCCAGGGGAGATACGCAGTATTTT
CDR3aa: CATKAVPRGDTQYF

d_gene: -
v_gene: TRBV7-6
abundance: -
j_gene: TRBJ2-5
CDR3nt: TGTGCCAGCAGCTTATCGGTCAGGGAGACCCAGTACTTC
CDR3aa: CASSLSVRETQYF

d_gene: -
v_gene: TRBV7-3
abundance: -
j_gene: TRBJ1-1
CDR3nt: TGTGCCAGCAGCTTAACCGGGAACACTGAAGCTTTCTTT
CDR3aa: CASSLTGNTEAFF

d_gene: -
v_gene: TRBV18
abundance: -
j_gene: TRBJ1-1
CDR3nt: TGTGCCAGCTCACAAGCGGGGTACACTGAAGCTTTCTTT
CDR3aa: CASSQAGYTEAFF

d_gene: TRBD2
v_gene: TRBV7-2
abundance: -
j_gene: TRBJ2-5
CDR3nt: TGTGCCAGCAGCCCAAGCGGGGGGGTTTTTAGAGAGACCCAGTACTTC
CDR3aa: CASSPSGGVFRETQYF

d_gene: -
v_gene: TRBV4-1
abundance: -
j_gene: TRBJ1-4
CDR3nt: TGCGCCAGCAGCCAAGAACGCGGACAGCGTAATGAAAAACTGTTTTTT
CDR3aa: CASSQERGQRNEKLFF

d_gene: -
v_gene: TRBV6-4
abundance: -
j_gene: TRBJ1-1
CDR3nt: TGTGCCAGCAGTGACTGGGGCCGGGGGTCCACTGAAGCTTTCTTT
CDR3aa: CASSDWGRGSTEAFF

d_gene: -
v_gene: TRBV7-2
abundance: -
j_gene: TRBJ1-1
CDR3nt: TGTGCCAGCAGCCCTGGGACTCTGAACACTGAAGCTTTCTTT
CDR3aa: CASSPGTLNTEAFF

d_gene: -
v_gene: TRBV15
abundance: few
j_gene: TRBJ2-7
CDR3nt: TGTGCCACCAGCAGAGATCTAGCCAACTACGAGCAGTACTTC
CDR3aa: CATSRDLANYEQYF

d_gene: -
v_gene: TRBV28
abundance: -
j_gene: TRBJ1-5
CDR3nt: TGTGCCAGCAGATGGGGAGGGAATCAGCCCCAGCATTTT
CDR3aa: CASRWGGNQPQHF

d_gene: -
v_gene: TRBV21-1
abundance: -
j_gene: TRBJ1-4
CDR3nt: TGTGCCAGCAGCAAAGGTTCGGGACAGGAGAATCATGCAACTAATGAAAAACTGTTTTTT
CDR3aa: CASSKGSGQENHATNEKLFF

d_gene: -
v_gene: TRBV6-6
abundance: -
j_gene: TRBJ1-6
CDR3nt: TGTGCCAGCAGTACATCAGATAATTCACCCCTCCACTTT
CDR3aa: CASSTSDNSPLHF

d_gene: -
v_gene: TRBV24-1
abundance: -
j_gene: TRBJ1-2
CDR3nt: TGTGCCACCCGTCCGGGGGACGAAGGGGGCTACACCTTC
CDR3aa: CATRPGDEGGYTF

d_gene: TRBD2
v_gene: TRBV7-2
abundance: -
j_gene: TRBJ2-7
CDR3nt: TGTGCCAGCAGTCTAGCGGCTCCCTACGAGCAGTACTTC
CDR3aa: CASSLAAPYEQYF

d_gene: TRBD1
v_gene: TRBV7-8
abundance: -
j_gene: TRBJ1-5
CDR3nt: TGTGCCAGCAGGCCCGGGACAGGGGACAATCAGCCCCAGCATTTT
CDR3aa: CASRPGTGDNQPQHF

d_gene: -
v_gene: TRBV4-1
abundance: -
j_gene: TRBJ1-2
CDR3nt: TGCGCCAGCAGCCAAGATTCCCAGTCACCCTATGGCTACACCTTC
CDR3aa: CASSQDSQSPYGYTF

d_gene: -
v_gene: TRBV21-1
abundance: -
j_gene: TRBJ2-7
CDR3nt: TGTGCCAGCAGCAAAGACCCTCGAGGCTCCTACGAGCAGTACTTC
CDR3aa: CASSKDPRGSYEQYF

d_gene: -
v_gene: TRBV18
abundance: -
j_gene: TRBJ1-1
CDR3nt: TGTGCCAGCTCACTTATCCGGGTGGAGGGTACTGAAGCTTTCTTT
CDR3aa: CASSLIRVEGTEAFF

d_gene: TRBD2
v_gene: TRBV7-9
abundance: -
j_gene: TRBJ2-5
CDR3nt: TGTGCCAGCCGTCTAACGGGAGGGGAGACCCAGTACTTC
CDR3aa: CASRLTGGETQYF

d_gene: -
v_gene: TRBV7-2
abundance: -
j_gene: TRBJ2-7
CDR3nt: TGTGCCAGCAGCCCACAGGGGGGGTCCTACGAGCAGTACTTC
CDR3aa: CASSPQGGSYEQYF

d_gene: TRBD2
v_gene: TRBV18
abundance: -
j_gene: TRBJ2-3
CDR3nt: TGTGCCAGCTCGCGGGGGGCCCGGGATACGCAGTATTTT
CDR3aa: CASSRGARDTQYF

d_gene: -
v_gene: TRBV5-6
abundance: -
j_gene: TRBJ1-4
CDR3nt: TGTGCCAGCAGCTCTTCTAGGCGGGGAGTTCCTAATGAAAAACTGTTTTTT
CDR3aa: CASSSSRRGVPNEKLFF

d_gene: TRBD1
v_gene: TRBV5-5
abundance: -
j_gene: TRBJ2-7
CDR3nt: TGTGCCAGCAGCCCCCATTGGGACAGGGCGGGTTACGAGCAGTACTTC
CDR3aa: CASSPHWDRAGYEQYF

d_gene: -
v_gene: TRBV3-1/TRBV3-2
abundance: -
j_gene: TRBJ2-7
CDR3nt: TGTGCCAGCGCGGCGGGGTTACGTTACGAGCAGTACTTC
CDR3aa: CASAAGLRYEQYF

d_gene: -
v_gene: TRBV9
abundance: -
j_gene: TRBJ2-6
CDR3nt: TGTGCCAGCAGCGTAGGTGGTCCGGGAATTCACTCTGGGGCCAACGTCCTGACTTTC
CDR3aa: CASSVGGPGIHSGANVLTF

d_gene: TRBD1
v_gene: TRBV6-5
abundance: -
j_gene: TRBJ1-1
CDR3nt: TGTGCCACCTCGGACAGGGGGGGTGAAGCTTTCTTT
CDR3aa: CATSDRGGEAFF

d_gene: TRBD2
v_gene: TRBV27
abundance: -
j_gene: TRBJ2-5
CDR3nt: TGTGCCAGTAGGCGGGGGGGCCCCGGAGAGACCCAGTACTTC
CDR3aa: CASRRGGPGETQYF

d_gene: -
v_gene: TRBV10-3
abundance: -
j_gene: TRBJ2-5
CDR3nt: TGTGCCATCAGTGAGATGGGGGGACAAGAGACCCAGTACTTC
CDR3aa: CAISEMGGQETQYF

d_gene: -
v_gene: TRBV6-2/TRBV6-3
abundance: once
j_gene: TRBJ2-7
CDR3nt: TGTGCCAGCAGTAGGGATCCCCGGGGCTACGAGCAGTACTTC
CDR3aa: CASSRDPRGYEQYF

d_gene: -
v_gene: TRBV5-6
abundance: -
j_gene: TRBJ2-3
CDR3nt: TGTGCCAGCAGCTTCTCCGGGACTGCGAATTTCTTGGATACGCAGTATTTT
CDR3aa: CASSFSGTANFLDTQYF

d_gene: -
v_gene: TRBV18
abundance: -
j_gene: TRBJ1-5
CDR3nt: TGTGCCAGCTCACGGGGGGGGCACAATCAGCCCCAGCATTTT
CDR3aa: CASSRGGHNQPQHF

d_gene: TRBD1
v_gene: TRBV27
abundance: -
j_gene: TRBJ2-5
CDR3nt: TGTGCCAGCAGGCAACGGGGACAGGGTCAAGAGACCCAGTACTTC
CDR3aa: CASRQRGQGQETQYF

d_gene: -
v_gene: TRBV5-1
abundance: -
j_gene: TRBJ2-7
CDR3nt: TGCGCCAGCAGCTTGGCCACCACTATCCACGAGCAGTACTTC
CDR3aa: CASSLATTIHEQYF

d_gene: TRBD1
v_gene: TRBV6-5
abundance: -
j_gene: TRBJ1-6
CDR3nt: TGTGCCAGCAGGGGACAGGGGTGGTCACCCCTCCACTTT
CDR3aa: CASRGQGWSPLHF

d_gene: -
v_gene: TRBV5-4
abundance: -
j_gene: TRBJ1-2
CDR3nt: TGTGCCAGCAGCTTACAGGGTTCAGATGGCTACACCTTC
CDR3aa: CASSLQGSDGYTF

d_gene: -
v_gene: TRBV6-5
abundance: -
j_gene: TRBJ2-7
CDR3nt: TGTGCCAGCAGACCTCCCGGGACACGGACCTACGAGCAGTACTTC
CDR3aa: CASRPPGTRTYEQYF

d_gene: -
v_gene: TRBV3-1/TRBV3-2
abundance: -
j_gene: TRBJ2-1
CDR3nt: TGTGCCAGCAGCCAAGGGTTCGGTGAGCAGTTCTTC
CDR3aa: CASSQGFGEQFF

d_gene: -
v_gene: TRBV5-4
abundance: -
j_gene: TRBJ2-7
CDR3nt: TGTGCCAGCAGCTTGTCCGTCTCCTCCTACGAGCAGTACTTC
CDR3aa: CASSLSVSSYEQYF

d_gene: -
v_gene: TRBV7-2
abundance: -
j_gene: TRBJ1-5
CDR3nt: TGTGCCAGCAGCTTAGGGCAGTCCGACAATCAGCCCCAGCATTTT
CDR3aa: CASSLGQSDNQPQHF

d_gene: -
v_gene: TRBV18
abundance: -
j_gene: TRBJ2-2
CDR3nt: TGTGCCAGCTCACCAAGCTATTCGGGCGGGGAGCTGTTTTTT
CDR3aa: CASSPSYSGGELFF

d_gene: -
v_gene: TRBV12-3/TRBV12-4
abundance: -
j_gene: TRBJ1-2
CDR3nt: TGTGCCAGCAGTAGCACAGGGTGGTATGGCTACACCTTC
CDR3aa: CASSSTGWYGYTF

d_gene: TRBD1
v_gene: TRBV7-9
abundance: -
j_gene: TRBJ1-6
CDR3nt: TGTGCCAGCAGCTTAGTTTCCGACAGGGGCACTGGACCCCTCCACTTT
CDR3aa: CASSLVSDRGTGPLHF